This T cell receptor (beta chain) is drawn from a study of cytomegalovirus exposure and HLA in healthy donors. The primer mix had 60 Vbeta and 13 Jbeta primers. Sequenced by immunoSEQ multiplex PCR; TCRdb stores in-frame clones only, minus some. This table holds about 180,000 clones, roughly 85% found once. General study points: A missense variant in DCLRE1C was later tied to TCR beta V- and J-gene trimming. Immune exposure information comprised only CMV serostatus. Compared with the approximately 700-donor mean, an Asian-associated ancestry cluster reportedly had fewer N-insertions, according to a later analysis.

Regarding this clone: Its antigen is undetermined.

Trimming took off 3 bases at V and 4 bases at J, with 15 bases between the two ends. Germline CDR1 reads KGHSH; CDR2 reads LQKENI. The length of the CDR3 is 15 residues. Donors in the study were healthy people who gave bone marrow. This chain joins TRBV18 and TRBJ2-5; D unclear. The sequencing input was PBMCs. The source of this sequence is a woman aged 35 to 49 in good health and CMV-seronegative. The CDR3 is CASSPSGLPGETQYF. Written as DNA, the CDR3 is TGTGCCAGCTCACCCTCTGGCCTACCGGGAGAGACCCAGTACTTC.